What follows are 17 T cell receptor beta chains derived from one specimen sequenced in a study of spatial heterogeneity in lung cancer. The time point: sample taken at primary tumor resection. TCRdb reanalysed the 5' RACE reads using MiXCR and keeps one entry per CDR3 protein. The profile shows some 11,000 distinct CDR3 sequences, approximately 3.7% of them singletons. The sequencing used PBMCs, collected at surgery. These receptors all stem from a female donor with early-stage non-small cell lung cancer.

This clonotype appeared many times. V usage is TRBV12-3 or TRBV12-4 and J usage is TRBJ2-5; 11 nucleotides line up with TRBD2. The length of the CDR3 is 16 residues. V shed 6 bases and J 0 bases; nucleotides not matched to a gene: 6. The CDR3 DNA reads TGTGCCAGCAGCCCGGCTAGCGGGGGGAACCAAGAGACCCAGTACTTC. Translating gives CASSPASGGNQETQYF.

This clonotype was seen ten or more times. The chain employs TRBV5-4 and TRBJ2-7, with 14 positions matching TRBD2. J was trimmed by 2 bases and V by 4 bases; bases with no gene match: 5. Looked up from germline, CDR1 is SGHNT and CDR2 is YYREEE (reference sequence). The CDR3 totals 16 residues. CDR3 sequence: CASSRGTSGSPYEQYF. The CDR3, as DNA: TGTGCCAGCAGCCGAGGGACTAGCGGGAGTCCCTACGAGCAGTACTTC.

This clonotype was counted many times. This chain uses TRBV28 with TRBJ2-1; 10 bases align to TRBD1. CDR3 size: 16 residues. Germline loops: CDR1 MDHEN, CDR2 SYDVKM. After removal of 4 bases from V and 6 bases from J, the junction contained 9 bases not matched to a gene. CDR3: CASSYRTGQGGNEQFF. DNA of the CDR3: TGTGCCAGCAGTTACCGGACAGGACAGGGGGGCAATGAGCAGTTCTTC.

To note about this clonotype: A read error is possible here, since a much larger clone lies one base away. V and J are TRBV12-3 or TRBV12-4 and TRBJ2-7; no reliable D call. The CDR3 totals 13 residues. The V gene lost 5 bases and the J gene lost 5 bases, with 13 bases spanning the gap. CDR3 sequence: CASSLAPMNEQYF. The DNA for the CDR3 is TGTGCCAGCAGTCTGGCCCCGATGAACGAGCAGTACTTC.

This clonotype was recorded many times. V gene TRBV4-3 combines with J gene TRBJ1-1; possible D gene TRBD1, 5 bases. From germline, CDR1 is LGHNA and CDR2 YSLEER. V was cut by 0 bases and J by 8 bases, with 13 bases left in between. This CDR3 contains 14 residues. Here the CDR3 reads CASSQDRAGAEAFF. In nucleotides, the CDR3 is TGCGCCAGCAGCCAAGATCGGGCTGGGGCGGAAGCTTTCTTT.

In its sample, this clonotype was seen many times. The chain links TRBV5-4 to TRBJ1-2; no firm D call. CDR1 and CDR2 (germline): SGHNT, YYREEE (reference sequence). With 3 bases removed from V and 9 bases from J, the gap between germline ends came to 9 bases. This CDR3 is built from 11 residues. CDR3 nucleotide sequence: TGTGCCAGCAGCTACTTAAACAGCTACACCTTC. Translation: CASSYLNSYTF.

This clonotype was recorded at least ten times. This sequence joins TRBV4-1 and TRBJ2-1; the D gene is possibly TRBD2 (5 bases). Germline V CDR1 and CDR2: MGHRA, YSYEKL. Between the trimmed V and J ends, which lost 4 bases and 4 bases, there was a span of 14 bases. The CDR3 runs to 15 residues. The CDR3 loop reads CASSLTAGGYNEQFF. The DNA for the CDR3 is TGCGCCAGCAGCCTCACGGCGGGTGGGTACAATGAGCAGTTCTTC.

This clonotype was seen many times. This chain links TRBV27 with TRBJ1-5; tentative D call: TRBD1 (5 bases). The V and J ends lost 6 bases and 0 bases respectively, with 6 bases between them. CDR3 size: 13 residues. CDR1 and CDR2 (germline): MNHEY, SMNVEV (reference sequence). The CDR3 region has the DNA TGTGCCAGCAGGGGGCTTAGCAATCAGCCCCAGCATTTT. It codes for CASRGLSNQPQHF.

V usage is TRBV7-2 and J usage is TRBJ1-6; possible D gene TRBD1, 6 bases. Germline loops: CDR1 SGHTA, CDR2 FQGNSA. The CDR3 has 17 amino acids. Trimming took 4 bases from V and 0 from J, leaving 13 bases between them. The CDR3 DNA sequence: TGTGCCAGCAGCTCATCAGGGGCAAGCTCCTATAATTCACCCCTCCACTTT. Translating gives CASSSSGASSYNSPLHF.

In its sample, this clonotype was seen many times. CDR3 DNA sequence: TGTGCCAGCAGCATTGCGGGACAGGGGGCTTACGAGCAGTACTTC. Translating gives CASSIAGQGAYEQYF. J is TRBJ2-7 and V is TRBV27; 12 bases align to TRBD1. Germline V gene sequence: CDR1 MNHEY, CDR2 SMNVEV (reference sequence). V trimming: 6 bases; J trimming: 4 bases; junction bases outside the gene matches: 7. The CDR3 extends over 15 amino acids.

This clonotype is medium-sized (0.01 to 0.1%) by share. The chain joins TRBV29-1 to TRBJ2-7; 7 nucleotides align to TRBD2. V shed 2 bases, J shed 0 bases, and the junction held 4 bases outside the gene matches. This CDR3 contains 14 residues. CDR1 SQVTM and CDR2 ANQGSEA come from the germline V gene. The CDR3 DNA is TGCAGCGTTGAAACTAGCGCGAACTCCTACGAGCAGTACTTC. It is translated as CSVETSANSYEQYF.

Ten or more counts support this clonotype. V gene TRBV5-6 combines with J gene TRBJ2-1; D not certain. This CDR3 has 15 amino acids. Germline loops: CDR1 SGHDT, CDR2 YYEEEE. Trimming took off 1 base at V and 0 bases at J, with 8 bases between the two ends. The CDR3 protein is CASSLPTNSYNEQFF. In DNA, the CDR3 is TGTGCCAGCAGCTTGCCGACGAACTCCTACAATGAGCAGTTCTTC.

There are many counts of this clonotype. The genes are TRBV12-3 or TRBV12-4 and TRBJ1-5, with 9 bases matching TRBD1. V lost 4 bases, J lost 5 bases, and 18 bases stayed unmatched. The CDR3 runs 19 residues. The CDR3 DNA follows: TGTGCCAGCAGTTCGGCCACAGGGGGCCCTTTGTCTAAACATCAGCCCCAGCATTTT. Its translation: CASSSATGGPLSKHQPQHF.

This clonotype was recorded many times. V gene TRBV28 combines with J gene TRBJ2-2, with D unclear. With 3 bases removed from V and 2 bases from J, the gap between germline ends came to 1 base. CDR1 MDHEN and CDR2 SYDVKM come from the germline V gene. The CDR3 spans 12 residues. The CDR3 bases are TGTGCCAGCAGTTTTAACACCGGGGAGCTGTTTTTT. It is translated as CASSFNTGELFF.

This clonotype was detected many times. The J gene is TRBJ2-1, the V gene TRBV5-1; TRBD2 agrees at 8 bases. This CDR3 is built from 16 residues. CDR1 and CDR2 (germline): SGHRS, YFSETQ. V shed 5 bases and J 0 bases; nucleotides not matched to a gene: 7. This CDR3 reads CASSDIAGSSYNEQFF. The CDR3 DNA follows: TGCGCCAGCAGTGACATAGCGGGGAGCTCCTACAATGAGCAGTTCTTC.

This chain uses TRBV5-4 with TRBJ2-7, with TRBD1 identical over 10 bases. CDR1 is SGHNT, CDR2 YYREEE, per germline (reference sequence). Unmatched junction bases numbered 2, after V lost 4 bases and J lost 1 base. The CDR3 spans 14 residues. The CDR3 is CASSRDRGSYEQYF. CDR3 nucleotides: TGTGCCAGCAGCAGGGACAGGGGTTCCTACGAGCAGTACTTC.

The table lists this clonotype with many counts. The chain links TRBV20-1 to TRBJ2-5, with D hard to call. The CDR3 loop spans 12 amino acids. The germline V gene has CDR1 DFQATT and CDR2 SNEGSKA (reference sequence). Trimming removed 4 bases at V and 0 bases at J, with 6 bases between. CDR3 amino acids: CSANGHQETQYF. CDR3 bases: TGCAGTGCTAATGGACACCAAGAGACCCAGTACTTC.